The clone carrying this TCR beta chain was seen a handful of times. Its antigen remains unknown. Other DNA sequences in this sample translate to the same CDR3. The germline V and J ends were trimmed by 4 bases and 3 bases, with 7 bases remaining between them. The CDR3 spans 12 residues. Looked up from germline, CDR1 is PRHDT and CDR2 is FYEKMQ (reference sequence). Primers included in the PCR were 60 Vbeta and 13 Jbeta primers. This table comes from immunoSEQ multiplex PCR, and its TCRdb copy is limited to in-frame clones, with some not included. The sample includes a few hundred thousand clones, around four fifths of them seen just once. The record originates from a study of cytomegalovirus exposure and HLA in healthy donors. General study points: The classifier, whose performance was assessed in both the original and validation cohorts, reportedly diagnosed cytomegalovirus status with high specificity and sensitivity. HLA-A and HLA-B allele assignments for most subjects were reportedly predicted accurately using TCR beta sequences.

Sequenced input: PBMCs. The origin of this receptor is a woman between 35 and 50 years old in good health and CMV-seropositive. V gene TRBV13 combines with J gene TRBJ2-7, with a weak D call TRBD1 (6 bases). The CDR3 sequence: CASSSTGYEQYF. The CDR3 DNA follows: TGTGCCAGCAGCTCGACAGGCTACGAGCAGTACTTC.